A single sample gave rise to the 10 T cell receptor beta chains below, sequenced in a study of T-cell reconstitution after alpha-beta-depleted transplantation in children. For TCRbeta, the library was prepared with unique molecular identifiers. TCRdb re-called the PCR reads with MiXCR, one entry per CDR3 protein. This table holds hundreds of thousands of distinct CDR3 sequences, around 10% found once. This material consisted of peripheral blood, taken 180 days after TCRalphabeta/CD19-depleted stem cell transplant. The receptor source for this set is a male patient between 2 and 10 years old who had a stem cell transplant for chronic granulomatous disease, so the T cells may come from the graft donor.

A note on this clonotype: The junction does not match germline at one end; this may be a read error. V gene TRBV20-1 combines with J gene TRBJ1-5; 10 positions match TRBD1. Germline V gene sequence: CDR1 DFQATT, CDR2 SNEGSKA (reference sequence). The CDR3 runs 15 residues. The DNA for the CDR3 is TGCAGTGCTCGACCGGGACAGGGGAACCTTCAGCCCCAGCATTTC. Its protein product is CSARPGQGNLQPQHF.

This clonotype was found many times. The chain has TRBV5-1 and TRBJ2-3, with D hard to call. CDR1 and CDR2 from the germline V gene are SGHRS and YFSETQ. Trimming removed 3 bases at V and 3 bases at J, with 14 bases between. The CDR3 is 15 residues long. In nucleotides, the CDR3 is TGCGCCAGCAGCTGGACCGGGTCTTCTACAGATACGCAGTATTTT. It encodes CASSWTGSSTDTQYF. Complete variable domain (other parts from reference TRBV5-1 and TRBJ2-3): KAGVTQTPRYLIKTRGQQVTLSCSPISGHRSVSWYQQTPGQGLQFLFEYFSETQRNKGNFPGRFSGRQFSNSRSEMNVSTLELGDSALYLCASSWTGSSTDTQYFGPGTRLTVL.

This clonotype came up many times. The gene calls are TRBV6-1 and TRBJ1-2; D gene ambiguous. Germline V gene data show CDR1 as MNHNS and CDR2 as SASEGT. The CDR3 sequence is 11 residues long. V lost 4 bases, J lost 4 bases, and 4 bases lay in between. The CDR3 loop is CASSGIYGYTF. The CDR3 bases are TGTGCCAGCAGTGGCATCTATGGCTACACCTTC.

This chain joins TRBV12-3 or TRBV12-4 and TRBJ2-1; no firm D call. CDR3 size: 13 residues. Deletions cut 4 bases from V and 3 bases from J, with 7 bases between. CDR3 sequence: CASSSVRYNEQFF. The DNA for the CDR3 is TGTGCCAGCAGTTCAGTGCGCTACAATGAGCAGTTCTTC.

This clonotype was recorded at least ten times. The genes are TRBV9 and TRBJ2-3; 7 positions match TRBD1. V was pared by 3 bases and J by 6 bases, with 7 bases of the junction left unmatched. The germline V gene encodes CDR1 SGDLS and CDR2 YYNGEE. The CDR3 is made up of 14 amino acids. CDR3 amino acids: CASSAQTGFDTQYF. CDR3 DNA: TGTGCCAGCAGCGCCCAGACAGGGTTTGATACGCAGTATTTT.

Comment on this clonotype: An end of the junction differs from the germline gene, which may be a read error. The V and J genes are TRBV12-3 or TRBV12-4 and TRBJ2-7; no clear D gene. The length of the CDR3 is 12 residues. The CDR3: CASKFPYFEQHF. The CDR3 DNA follows: TGTGCCAGCAAGTTTCCCTATTTCGAGCAGCACTTC.

This clonotype appeared many times. The rearrangement joins TRBV7-3 to TRBJ2-7; the match to TRBD1 covers 8 bases. The germline gives CDR1 SGHTA, CDR2 FQGTGA. V shed 5 bases, J shed 0 bases, and the junction held 3 bases outside the gene matches. The CDR3 has 14 amino acids. The CDR3 coding sequence is TGTGCCAGCAGCATGCAGGGGGCCTCCTACGAGCAGTACTTC. It is translated as CASSMQGASYEQYF.

Note on this clonotype: A read error is possible here, since a much larger clone lies one base away. V usage is TRBV10-1 and J usage is TRBJ2-4; TRBD2 matches 8 bases. Per the germline V gene, CDR1 is WNHNN and CDR2 is SYGVQD (reference sequence). The CDR3 contains 16 residues. The DNA of the CDR3 is TGCGCCAGCAGTGAGTCTAGCGGGATGGGAGGAAACATTCAGAACTTC. Amino acids: CASSESSGMGGNIQNF.

This clonotype was found many times. The CDR3 DNA follows: TGTGCCAGCAGCGCCGGCGGGTTGAACACTGAAGCTTTCTTT. Translation gives CASSAGGLNTEAFF. The chain has TRBV5-4 and TRBJ1-1; D ambiguous. Trimming took off 4 bases at V and 0 bases at J, with 10 bases between the two ends. CDR1 is SGHNT and CDR2 is YYREEE in the germline V gene (reference sequence). This CDR3 comprises 14 residues. Complete variable domain (other parts from reference TRBV5-4 and TRBJ1-1): ETGVTQSPTHLIKTRGQQVTLRCSSQSGHNTVSWYQQALGQGPQFIFQYYREEENGRGNFPPRFSGLQFPNYSSELNVNALELDDSALYLCASSAGGLNTEAFFGQGTRLTVV.

The chain links TRBV7-8 to TRBJ1-2; no firm D call. V was clipped by 5 bases and J by 3 bases, with 22 bases between them. In germline, CDR1 is SGHVS, CDR2 FQNEAQ. The CDR3 runs to 17 residues. The CDR3 nucleotides read TGTGCCAGCAGCCCAAAAGGGCAACAGACTGACTACTATGGCTACACCTTC. Its translation is CASSPKGQQTDYYGYTF. Using reference TRBV7-8 and TRBJ1-2 for the parts outside the CDR3, the full variable domain is GAGVSQSPRYKVAKRGQDVALRCDPISGHVSLFWYQQALGQGPEFLTYFQNEAQLDKSGLPSDRFFAERPEGSVSTLKIQRTQQEDSAVYLCASSPKGQQTDYYGYTFGSGTRLTVV.